This T cell receptor (beta chain) derives from a study of T cell responses to AZD1222 COVID-19 vaccine. Overall study findings and caveats: Repertoire sampling was restricted to post-peak T cell response timepoints. Donors in the cohort were predominantly white British and more often female, and clonal diversity was possibly underestimated. Baseline seropositives among AZD1222 recipients totaled only five to seven. Regions 160-218 and 743-854 held dominance among vaccine-associated CD4 TCRs, which spanned spike.

Germline V gene data show CDR1 as SGHRS and CDR2 as YFSETQ. The CDR3 loop spans 14 amino acids. V lost 7 bases and J 7 bases, leaving 17 bases between the germline ends. The sample holds a few counts of this clone. Its antigen remains unknown. TCRdb's table, derived via immunoSEQ multiplex PCR, lists solely in-frame clones and lacks some. The table has more than 150,000 clones, around nine tenths seen once. The V gene is TRBV5-1, the J gene TRBJ1-4; no definite D call. The sequenced sample was peripheral blood, obtained 28 days after the second AZD1222 dose. This sequence originates from an adult who received the AZD1222 COVID-19 vaccine. CDR3 DNA: TGCGCCAGCTCCTTTCAGGTCGCTGGTGAAAAACTGTTTTTT. Its protein product is CASSFQVAGEKLFF. The variable domain in full, with the rest retrieved from reference TRBV5-1 and TRBJ1-4, is KAGVTQTPRYLIKTRGQQVTLSCSPISGHRSVSWYQQTPGQGLQFLFEYFSETQRNKGNFPGRFSGRQFSNSRSEMNVSTLELGDSALYLCASSFQVAGEKLFFGSGTQLSVL.